The clone carrying this T cell receptor beta chain was counted only a few times. The record originates from a study of T-cell reconstitution after alpha-beta-depleted transplantation in children. Per germline, CDR1 LNHDA and CDR2 SQIVND (reference sequence). V was cut by 5 bases and J by 5 bases, with 7 bases left in between. The CDR3 has 12 amino acids. Unique molecular identifiers were built into the TCRbeta library. One entry per CDR3 protein, called by TCRdb with MiXCR from the PCR reads. The sample contains about 610,000 distinct CDR3 sequences, 10% to 13% of which appear only once. The TCR comes from a human donor who donated a stem cell graft to a child with acute myeloid leukemia. The chain couples TRBV19 to TRBJ2-1; D gene unclear. Material: PBMCs from the stem cell graft donor, obtained from the stem cell graft. CDR3 nucleotide sequence: TGTGCCAGTAGTTCTCCTAACAATGAGCAGTTCTTC. This encodes CASSSPNNEQFF.